The clone carrying this T cell receptor (beta chain) was detected ten times or more. The antigen is not known. This entry belongs to a study of T-cell memory formation after mild COVID-19. The study, taken as a whole, reports: CM and EM subsets held most contracting CD4+ clones; EMRA held CD8+ ones.

The germline CDR1 and CDR2 sequences are SGHTA and FQGTGA. This CDR3 has 12 amino acids. The V end was cut by 6 bases, the J end by 7 bases, with 9 bases between. TCRdb itself ran the 5' RACE reads through MiXCR, one entry per CDR3 protein. This table holds more than 120,000 distinct CDR3 sequences, 6% to 7% found once. The sample was PBMCs or a T cell subset sorted from them (not recorded which). This chain connects TRBV7-3 to TRBJ2-2, with TRBD2 as a possible D gene (6 bases). The receptor's source is an adult woman who had mild COVID-19 (a few samples of this study predate the infection). Cell type and time point are not known. The CDR3 protein is CASRRENGELFF. The CDR3 coding sequence is TGTGCCAGCAGACGGGAGAACGGGGAGCTGTTTTTT.